The 27 T cell receptor beta chains given below trace back to one sample, sequenced in a study of blood T cell repertoires in COVID-19. Clones were read by immunoSEQ multiplex PCR, and TCRdb kept only the in-frame ones, dropping some. The top ten hold around 0.87% of the sample, which has fewer than 250,000 clones, 90% seen once. Sequenced material: PBMCs or T cells enriched from blood (not recorded which). The receptor source for this set is a man between 45 and 60 years old who had been exposed to COVID-19.

The count of this clone is one. V gene TRBV7-9 combines with J gene TRBJ2-2; D is possibly TRBD1 (5 bases). From germline, CDR1 is SEHNR and CDR2 FQNEAQ (reference sequence). The ends were cut back, 5 bases at V and 4 bases at J, with 14 bases in the middle. The CDR3 is made up of 15 amino acids. In nucleotides, the CDR3 is TGTGCCAGCAGCCCCCGCAGGGCCGGCACCGGGGAGCTGTTTTTT. This sequence encodes CASSPRRAGTGELFF.

The genes are TRBV4-2 and TRBJ2-1, with D possibly matching TRBD2 (5 bases). V dropped 0 bases and J dropped 9 bases, with 9 bases sitting between them. Germline V gene data show CDR1 as LGHNA and CDR2 as YNFKEQ. The CDR3 runs 13 residues. The CDR3 sequence is CASSQERVGEQFF. CDR3 DNA: TGTGCCAGCAGCCAAGAGCGGGTCGGTGAGCAGTTCTTC.

The V and J genes are TRBV9 and TRBJ2-1; TRBD2 agrees at 7 bases. Per germline, CDR1 SGDLS and CDR2 YYNGEE. This CDR3 spans 15 amino acids. After removal of 2 bases from V and 0 bases from J, the junction contained 2 bases not matched to a gene. The CDR3, as DNA: TGTGCCAGCAGCGTGAGCGGGGACTCCTACAATGAGCAGTTCTTC. It yields the protein CASSVSGDSYNEQFF.

This chain joins TRBV28 and TRBJ2-7, with 7 bases aligning to TRBD1. Germline CDR1 reads MDHEN; CDR2 reads SYDVKM. Unmatched junction bases numbered 11, after V lost 8 bases and J lost 4 bases. The CDR3 is 14 residues long. The CDR3 region is CASGIRGFPYEQYF. Written as DNA, the CDR3 is TGTGCCAGCGGGATCAGGGGGTTCCCTTACGAGCAGTACTTC.

This chain connects TRBV10-2 to TRBJ1-5; TRBD1 matches 7 bases. The CDR3 contains 13 residues. CDR1 is WSHSY, CDR2 SAAADI, per germline. V dropped 2 bases and J dropped 8; count of bases not matched to a gene: 3. CDR3 residues: CASSEARGEPQHF. CDR3 in DNA: TGCGCCAGCAGTGAGGCCAGGGGGGAGCCCCAGCATTTT.

In the case of this clone: Other DNA sequences in this specimen translate into the identical CDR3. The V and J genes are TRBV7-2 and TRBJ2-1; tentatively, D is TRBD2 (5 bases). Germline CDR1 reads SGHTA; CDR2 reads FQGNSA. The CDR3 runs to 13 residues. V shed 5 bases and J shed 3 bases, with 8 bases lying between them. The CDR3 sequence is CASSPTSYNEQFF. In DNA, the CDR3 is TGTGCCAGCAGCCCTACTAGCTACAATGAGCAGTTCTTC.

CDR3 residues: CASSLASRVRQETQYF. For the CDR3, the DNA is TGCGCCAGCAGCTTGGCCAGCAGGGTGAGACAAGAGACCCAGTACTTC. The rearrangement joins TRBV5-1 to TRBJ2-5; a weak D match, TRBD1 (5 bases). From germline, CDR1 is SGHRS and CDR2 YFSETQ. The CDR3 extends over 16 amino acids. V was clipped by 0 bases and J by 2 bases, with 14 bases between them.

V is TRBV11-3 and J is TRBJ2-2; 7 nucleotides align to TRBD2. This CDR3 is 15 amino acids long. The ends lost 3 bases at V and 4 bases at J; junction bases unmatched: 5. Germline V gene lookup returns CDR1 SGHNT and CDR2 YENEEA. The chain's CDR3 is CASSLWGGPTGELFF. The DNA for the CDR3 is TGTGCCAGCAGCTTGTGGGGGGGACCCACCGGGGAGCTGTTTTTT.

The chain uses TRBV28 and TRBJ1-1; no firm D call. The CDR3 is made up of 17 amino acids. V lost 6 bases and J 0 bases, leaving 20 bases between the germline ends. Per germline, CDR1 MDHEN and CDR2 SYDVKM. CDR3 coding DNA: TGTGCCAGCAGCGTAGATACCCAGACACCTTTGAACACTGAAGCTTTCTTT. Translating gives CASSVDTQTPLNTEAFF.

The chain carries TRBV5-1 and TRBJ2-2; 10 positions agree with TRBD2. CDR3 length: 17 residues. The J segment lost 7 bases and the V segment lost 5 bases, leaving 14 bases of the junction unmatched. Germline V gives CDR1 SGHRS, CDR2 YFSETQ. This CDR3 reads CASSPLAGAPGGGELFF. The CDR3 region has the DNA TGCGCCAGCAGTCCCCTAGCGGGAGCCCCGGGTGGCGGGGAGCTGTTTTTT.

The V call is TRBV16, the J call TRBJ2-7, with D possibly being TRBD1 (6 bases). This CDR3 contains 14 residues. Germline V gives CDR1 KGHSY, CDR2 FQNENV. The V gene lost 4 bases and the J gene lost 12 bases, with 22 bases spanning the gap. This CDR3 is CASSLPGTLGTMYF. Here the CDR3 DNA reads TGTGCCAGCAGCCTTCCCGGGACACTCGGTACTATGTACTTC.

The chain joins TRBV24-1 to TRBJ2-1; 10 nucleotides match TRBD2. V was clipped by 3 bases and J by 9 bases; unmatched bases: 16. Germline V gives CDR1 KGHDR, CDR2 SFDVKD. This CDR3 is 18 amino acids long. CDR3 in amino acids: CATSDPLAASGRLGEQFF. In DNA form, the CDR3 reads TGTGCCACCAGTGATCCCTTAGCCGCTAGCGGGAGACTTGGTGAGCAGTTCTTC.

This clone showed up just a few times. The J gene is TRBJ2-7, the V gene TRBV10-3; a possible D gene is TRBD1 (5 bases). The V gene lost 6 bases and the J gene lost 1 base, with 19 bases spanning the gap. The germline V gene has CDR1 ENHRY and CDR2 SYGVKD. CDR3 length: 16 amino acids. The CDR3 DNA is TGTGCCATCAGCGAAGATGCAGGGCCCCTTTCCTACGAGCAGTACGTC. It codes for CAISEDAGPLSYEQYV.

This clone was counted a single time. The V call is TRBV5-1, the J call TRBJ2-2, with 8 bases matching TRBD1. CDR1 and CDR2 (germline): SGHRS, YFSETQ. The CDR3 is made up of 15 amino acids. V lost 0 bases to trimming and J lost 5 bases; unmatched junction nucleotides: 3. CDR3 DNA: TGCGCCAGCAGCTTGGCAGGGGGCCGGACCGGGGAGCTGTTTTTT. It specifies CASSLAGGRTGELFF.

The rearrangement links TRBV7-3 to TRBJ1-1; 7 bases match TRBD1. Germline V gives CDR1 SGHTA, CDR2 FQGTGA. The CDR3 is made up of 13 amino acids. Trimming took 8 bases from V and 2 from J; bases not matched to a gene: 5. The CDR3 coding sequence is TGTGCCAGCGCTCAGGGGGTTAACACTGAAGCTTTCTTT. Protein: CASAQGVNTEAFF.

V gene TRBV5-6 combines with J gene TRBJ1-3, with D possibly TRBD1 on 5 matching bases. CDR1 is SGHDT and CDR2 is YYEEEE in the germline V gene. This CDR3 has 18 residues. Trimming left V 0 bases short and J 2 bases short, with 18 bases between. CDR3 DNA sequence: TGTGCCAGCAGCTTGGAAAGGGCCAGGGTGGTCACTGGAAACACCATATATTTT. Its translation: CASSLERARVVTGNTIYF.

V usage is TRBV6-1 and J usage is TRBJ1-1; perhaps TRBD1 as D (6 bases). The CDR3 sequence is 17 residues long. Germline-derived CDR1 and CDR2 are MNHNS and SASEGT. V lost 3 bases and J lost 1, with 18 bases in between. CDR3 amino acids: CASSEDREYYRNTEAFF. Here the CDR3 DNA reads TGTGCCAGCAGTGAGGACAGAGAATATTACAGGAACACTGAAGCTTTCTTT.

The chain joins TRBV5-5 to TRBJ1-1, with unresolved D. Trimming pared 5 bases from V and 8 bases from J, leaving 16 bases between. CDR1 SGHKS and CDR2 YYEKEE come from the germline V gene (reference sequence). This CDR3 has 13 residues. CDR3 DNA: TGTGCCAGCAGGCGGTCCCGGGTCGGGGAAGCTTTCTTT. Its translation: CASRRSRVGEAFF.

This chain links TRBV7-2 with TRBJ1-1; D unresolved. Germline lookup yields CDR1 SGHTA and CDR2 FQGNSA. This CDR3 has 13 amino acids. Trimming took 4 bases from V and 4 from J, leaving 10 bases between them. This chain's CDR3 is CASSSQAGTEAFF. The CDR3 bases are TGTGCCAGCAGCTCCCAGGCGGGCACTGAAGCTTTCTTT.

J is TRBJ2-1 and V is TRBV20-1; D not certain. Germline V lookup: CDR1 DFQATT, CDR2 SNEGSKA (reference sequence). V was cut by 1 base and J by 7 bases, with 5 bases left in between. CDR3 length: 11 residues. The CDR3 spells CSARAYNEQFF. The CDR3 DNA follows: TGCAGTGCTAGAGCTTATAATGAGCAGTTCTTC.

The V call is TRBV11-3, the J call TRBJ2-3, with a weak D call TRBD2 (5 bases). The CDR3 length is 15 residues. Germline loops: CDR1 SGHNT, CDR2 YENEEA. Trimming removed 5 bases from V and 1 base from J, with 13 bases in between. The DNA of the CDR3 is TGTGCCAGCAGCCCAGTCCGGGGAGGCACAGATACGCAGTATTTT. It encodes CASSPVRGGTDTQYF.

The V call is TRBV11-3, the J call TRBJ2-5, with D perhaps TRBD2 (6 bases). Germline CDR1 is SGHNT and CDR2 is YENEEA. Trimming took 2 bases from V and 5 from J, leaving 12 bases between them. This CDR3 contains 14 residues. CDR3: CASSLSSRGETQYF. The CDR3 DNA reads as TGTGCCAGCAGCTTATCATCACGGGGGGAGACCCAGTACTTC. Combining the CDR3 with reference TRBV11-3 and TRBJ2-5 gives the whole variable domain EAGVVQSPRYKIIEKKQPVAFWCNPISGHNTLYWYLQNLGQGPELLIRYENEEAVDDSQLPKDRFSAERLKGVDSTLKIQPAELGDSAVYLCASSLSSRGETQYFGPGTRLLVL.

CDR3 sequence: CASSLQGYEQYF. For the CDR3, the DNA is TGTGCCAGCAGCTTACAGGGGTACGAGCAGTACTTC. V and J are TRBV11-2 and TRBJ2-7; D may be TRBD1 (6 bases). The CDR3 covers 12 residues. Germline CDR1 reads SGHAT; CDR2 reads FQNNGV. V lost 2 bases and J 4 bases, leaving 6 bases between the germline ends. Variable domain in full (rest from reference TRBV11-2 and TRBJ2-7): EAGVAQSPRYKIIEKRQSVAFWCNPISGHATLYWYQQILGQGPKLLIQFQNNGVVDDSQLPKDRFSAERLKGVDSTLKIQPAKLEDSAVYLCASSLQGYEQYFGPGTRLTVT.

The chain recombines TRBV24-1 with TRBJ2-1; 8 nucleotides line up with TRBD2. This CDR3 region has 17 residues. Germline CDR1 KGHDR, CDR2 SFDVKD. The ends lost 4 bases at V and 1 base at J; junction bases unmatched: 8. CDR3 residues: CATSDPGVAGSYNEQFF. As DNA, the CDR3 is TGTGCCACCAGTGACCCCGGAGTAGCGGGGTCCTACAATGAGCAGTTCTTC.

The V call is TRBV15, the J call TRBJ1-2, with D possibly TRBD1 on 5 matching bases. Germline V lookup: CDR1 LNHNV, CDR2 YYDKDF (reference sequence). V gave up 0 bases and J gave up 7 bases, with 15 bases separating them. The CDR3 covers 15 residues. CDR3 sequence reads: CATSRDLSDSSGYTF. The DNA of the CDR3 is TGTGCCACCAGCAGAGATCTTTCCGACAGCAGTGGCTACACCTTC.

V usage is TRBV27 and J usage is TRBJ2-7, with 7 bases fitting TRBD1. The germline V gene has CDR1 MNHEY and CDR2 SMNVEV (reference sequence). Germline trimming cut 3 bases from V and 0 bases from J; bases unmatched to any gene: 8. The CDR3 consists of 16 residues. CDR3 nucleotides: TGTGCCAGCAGTTTTGTGTCGACAGGGCTCTCCTACGAGCAGTACTTC. Protein product: CASSFVSTGLSYEQYF.

This chain connects TRBV30 to TRBJ2-7, with D perhaps matching TRBD2 (5 bases). This CDR3 contains 13 residues. The V gene lost 4 bases and the J gene lost 0 bases, with 10 bases spanning the gap. The germline gives CDR1 GTSNPN, CDR2 SVGIG (reference sequence). CDR3 DNA: TGTGCCTGGATTGAGCGGAGCTCCTACGAGCAGTACTTC. Protein: CAWIERSSYEQYF.